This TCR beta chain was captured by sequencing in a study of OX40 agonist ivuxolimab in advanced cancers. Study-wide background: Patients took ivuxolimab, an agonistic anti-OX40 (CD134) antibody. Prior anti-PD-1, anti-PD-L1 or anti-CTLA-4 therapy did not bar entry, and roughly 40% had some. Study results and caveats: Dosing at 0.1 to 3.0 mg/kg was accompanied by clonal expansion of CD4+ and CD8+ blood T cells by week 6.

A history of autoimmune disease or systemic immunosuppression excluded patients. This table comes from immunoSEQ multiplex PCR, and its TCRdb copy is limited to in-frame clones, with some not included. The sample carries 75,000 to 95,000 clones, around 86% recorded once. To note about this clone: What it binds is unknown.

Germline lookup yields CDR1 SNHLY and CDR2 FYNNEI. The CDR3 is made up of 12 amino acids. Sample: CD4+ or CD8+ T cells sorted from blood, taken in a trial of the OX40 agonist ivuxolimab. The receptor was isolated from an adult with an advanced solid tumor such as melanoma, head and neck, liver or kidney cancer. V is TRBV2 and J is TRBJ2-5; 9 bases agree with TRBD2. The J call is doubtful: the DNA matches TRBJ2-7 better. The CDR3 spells CASGAGGYEQYF. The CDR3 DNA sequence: TGTGCCAGCGGAGCGGGGGGCTACGAGCAGTACTTC.